Shown below are 27 T cell receptor beta chains from a single sample sequenced in a study of blood T cell repertoires in COVID-19. TCRdb keeps only in-frame clones here, not all; method: immunoSEQ multiplex PCR. Counted here are 100,000 to 150,000 clones, around 85% occurring once; the ten biggest clones make up about 8%. The sequenced sample consisted of peripheral blood. Receptors originate from a man aged 65 to 85 who had recovered from COVID-19.

The chain carries TRBV4-2 and TRBJ2-3; D is possibly TRBD2 (6 bases). The CDR3 totals 16 residues. Per germline, CDR1 LGHNA and CDR2 YNFKEQ. Trimming stripped 0 bases from V and 1 base from J, with 11 bases between. The CDR3 DNA is TGTGCCAGCAGCCAAGATCGGGGGTTACGCACAGATACGCAGTATTTT. Protein sequence: CASSQDRGLRTDTQYF.

As to this clone: This sample includes further DNA sequences coding for the same CDR3. The rearrangement joins TRBV3-1 (or the pseudogene TRBV3-2) to TRBJ1-2; TRBD1 aligns across 8 bases. The CDR3 loop spans 14 amino acids. Germline lookup yields CDR1 LGHDT and CDR2 YNNKEL (reference sequence). Unmatched junction bases numbered 7, after V lost 5 bases and J lost 5 bases. Here the CDR3 DNA reads TGTGCCAGCAGCTTGCGGACAGGGAGGTATGGCTACACCTTC. It encodes CASSLRTGRYGYTF.

The chain combines TRBV1 with TRBJ2-2; TRBD2 is the table's D call, not checked against the DNA. TRBV1 is annotated as a pseudogene. This CDR3 spans 16 amino acids. The CDR3 DNA reads as TGCACCAGCAGCCAACTAGTTCGGGAGAACACCGGGGAGCTGTTTTTT. Its translation: CTSSQLVRENTGELFF.

The J gene is TRBJ1-1, the V gene TRBV11-2, with 11 nucleotides matching TRBD1. Germline CDR1 reads SGHAT; CDR2 reads FQNNGV. V dropped 5 bases and J dropped 5; count of bases not matched to a gene: 7. The CDR3 contains 15 residues. In nucleotides, the CDR3 is TGTGCCAGCAGCCCTAGGACAGGGGGCACGACTGAAGCTTTCTTT. It specifies CASSPRTGGTTEAFF.

This sequence joins TRBV2 and TRBJ1-4, with D tentatively TRBD1 (6 bases). Trimming pared 7 bases from V and 5 bases from J, leaving 14 bases between. The CDR3 has 14 amino acids. Germline lookup yields CDR1 SNHLY and CDR2 FYNNEI. The CDR3 bases are TGTGCCAGCAACGAACAGGGACCGAATGAAAAACTGTTTTTT. It specifies CASNEQGPNEKLFF.

Only one count was recorded for this clone. V is TRBV19 and J is TRBJ1-5, with D maybe TRBD1 (6 bases). Trimming shortened V by 7 bases and J by 9 bases, and 22 bases separated the two germline ends. The CDR3 is 15 amino acids. Looked up from germline, CDR1 is LNHDA and CDR2 is SQIVND (reference sequence). The CDR3 DNA sequence: TGTGCCAGTACCCTAGGCGGGGGGCGGGAAGGGCCCCAGCATTTT. This gives the protein CASTLGGGREGPQHF. Full variable domain (rest looked up from reference TRBV19 and TRBJ1-5): DGGITQSPKYLFRKEGQNVTLSCEQNLNHDAMYWYRQDPGQGLRLIYYSQIVNDFQKGDIAEGYSVSREKKESFPLTVTSAQKNPTAFYLCASTLGGGREGPQHFGDGTRLSIL.

This rearrangement joins TRBV15 to TRBJ2-1; D remains unclear. In germline, CDR1 is LNHNV, CDR2 YYDKDF (reference sequence). The CDR3 extends over 12 amino acids. Trimming left V 8 bases short and J 5 bases short, with 10 bases between. Here the CDR3 DNA reads TGTGCCACCGCTGAGGTTAACAATGAGCAGTTCTTC. Translated: CATAEVNNEQFF.

The V and J genes are TRBV28 and TRBJ2-7; D is uncertain. Per the germline V gene, CDR1 is MDHEN and CDR2 is SYDVKM. V lost 8 bases and J lost 0, with 17 bases in between. CDR3 size: 15 residues. In nucleotides, the CDR3 is TGTGCCAGCTCCCTGGGCCCAGGCAGCTCCTACGAGCAGTACTTC. Amino acids: CASSLGPGSSYEQYF. The variable domain in full, with the rest retrieved from reference TRBV28 and TRBJ2-7, is DVKVTQSSRYLVKRTGEKVFLECVQDMDHENMFWYRQDPGLGLRLIYFSYDVKMKEKGDIPEGYSVSREKKERFSLILESASTNQTSMYLCASSLGPGSSYEQYFGPGTRLTVT.

This chain joins TRBV11-2 and TRBJ1-1; no clear D gene. CDR3 length equals 14 residues. The germline V gene encodes CDR1 SGHAT and CDR2 FQNNGV. Between the trimmed V and J ends, which lost 5 bases and 7 bases, there was a span of 17 bases. The CDR3 DNA follows: TGTGCCAGCAGCCAAAGTCCCGTTCGGGGTGAAGCTTTCTTT. Residues: CASSQSPVRGEAFF.

J is TRBJ2-5 and V is TRBV5-4; 10 bases fit TRBD1. V was pared by 3 bases and J by 4 bases, with 9 bases of the junction left unmatched. Germline CDR1 reads SGHNT; CDR2 reads YYREEE (reference sequence). The CDR3 spans 16 residues. CDR3 bases: TGTGCCAGCAGCTCCCGGGACAGGGGTTCCGGAGAGACCCAGTACTTC. Amino acids: CASSSRDRGSGETQYF.

Only one count was recorded for this clone. The chain joins TRBV6-5 to TRBJ2-7, with D tentatively TRBD2 (5 bases). Germline V gene data show CDR1 as MNHEY and CDR2 as SVGAGI. The CDR3 is 15 residues long. Between the trimmed V and J ends, which lost 0 bases and 6 bases, there was a span of 15 bases. The CDR3 sequence: CASSYSRTPPAEQYF. CDR3 DNA sequence: TGTGCCAGCAGTTACTCGCGGACTCCCCCCGCCGAGCAGTACTTC.

This chain links TRBV28 with TRBJ2-3; 8 positions match TRBD1. Germline V gives CDR1 MDHEN, CDR2 SYDVKM. This CDR3 has 14 amino acids. V was pared by 9 bases and J by 0 bases, with 5 bases of the junction left unmatched. DNA for the CDR3: TGTGCCAGTAAAACAGGGGGAAGCACAGATACGCAGTATTTT. It translates to CASKTGGSTDTQYF.

CDR3 in amino acids: CASRDYATGETQYF. CDR3 DNA: TGTGCCAGCAGGGACTACGCGACGGGGGAGACCCAGTACTTC. This chain joins TRBV3-1 (or the pseudogene TRBV3-2) and TRBJ2-5, with D possibly TRBD2 on 6 matching bases. The V end lost 6 bases, the J end lost 5 bases, and 16 bases lay between the germline ends. CDR1 and CDR2 from the germline V gene are LGHDT and YNNKEL (reference sequence). The CDR3 consists of 14 residues.

The DNA of the CDR3 is TGTGCCAGCAGCTCGACAGCCTATGGCTACACCTTC. Its translation: CASSSTAYGYTF. The V call is TRBV7-8, the J call TRBJ1-2; perhaps TRBD1 as D (5 bases). Between the trimmed V and J ends, which lost 4 bases and 4 bases, there was a span of 7 bases. Germline V CDR1 and CDR2: SGHVS, FQNEAQ. The CDR3 consists of 12 residues.

The table lists this clone with a count of one. The V and J genes are TRBV5-4 and TRBJ1-6; maybe TRBD1 (6 bases). Between the trimmed V and J ends, which lost 0 bases and 6 bases, there was a span of 10 bases. Germline V gene sequence: CDR1 SGHNT, CDR2 YYREEE (reference sequence). This CDR3 has 15 residues. The CDR3: CASSLEPDSNSPLHF. CDR3 bases: TGTGCCAGCAGCTTGGAACCGGACAGTAATTCACCCCTCCACTTT.

The CDR3 DNA reads as TGTGCCAGCTCACCGTTTGGGACAGACTCTGGGGCCAACGTCCTGACTTTC. This sequence encodes CASSPFGTDSGANVLTF. This sequence joins TRBV18 and TRBJ2-6, with 7 bases that match TRBD1. Looked up from germline, CDR1 is KGHSH and CDR2 is LQKENI. The CDR3 is 17 residues long. The V and J ends lost 3 bases and 0 bases, in that order; junction bases with no gene match: 5.

This clone was seen a few times. This specimen includes other DNA sequences encoding the same CDR3. The CDR3, as DNA: TGTGCCAGCAGCGCCGGACTCCTGGAGACCCAGTACTTC. Protein product: CASSAGLLETQYF. The gene calls are TRBV9 and TRBJ2-5, with D possibly matching TRBD2 (5 bases). CDR3 length equals 13 residues. Germline CDR1 is SGDLS and CDR2 is YYNGEE. V was cut by 3 bases and J by 5 bases, with 11 bases left in between.

This clone was detected once. V usage is TRBV28 and J usage is TRBJ1-4; D perhaps matches TRBD1 (5 bases). This CDR3 contains 12 residues. The germline V and J ends were trimmed by 5 bases and 13 bases, with 14 bases remaining between them. Germline CDR1 and CDR2: MDHEN and SYDVKM. The CDR3 loop is CASSTPQRGLFF. The CDR3 DNA sequence: TGTGCCAGCAGTACCCCACAAAGGGGACTGTTTTTT.

J is TRBJ1-1 and V is TRBV11-2, with unresolved D. Germline-derived CDR1 and CDR2 are SGHAT and FQNNGV. V lost 1 base to trimming and J lost 5 bases, with 20 bases between them. CDR3 length equals 17 residues. CDR3 DNA sequence: TGTGCCAGCAGCTTAGTCCGAACTGGTGGCGGTTTGACTGAAGCTTTCTTT. It encodes CASSLVRTGGGLTEAFF.

This clone has only one observation. The chain has TRBV6-4 and TRBJ2-3; 12 bases map to TRBD2. Germline V CDR1 and CDR2: MRHNA, SNTAGT. Trimming removed 6 bases from V and 4 bases from J; junction bases left unmatched: 14. This CDR3 has 18 amino acids. The CDR3 protein is CASSQRGRLAGEADTQYF. The CDR3 DNA sequence: TGTGCCAGCAGCCAGAGGGGGAGACTAGCGGGAGAAGCAGATACGCAGTATTTT.

The chain is built from TRBV15 and TRBJ2-3, with a possible D match to TRBD2 (6 bases). V was clipped by 1 base and J by 5 bases, with 19 bases between them. The germline gives CDR1 LNHNV, CDR2 YYDKDF (reference sequence). The CDR3 is 17 residues long. The CDR3 region has the DNA TGTGCCACCAGCAGAGGGGATAGCGGTGAATTTAGAGATACGCAGTATTTT. Translating gives CATSRGDSGEFRDTQYF. Using reference TRBV15 and TRBJ2-3 for the parts outside the CDR3, the full variable domain is DAMVIQNPRYQVTQFGKPVTLSCSQTLNHNVMYWYQQKSSQAPKLLFHYYDKDFNNEADTPDNFQSRRPNTSFCFLDIRSPGLGDTAMYLCATSRGDSGEFRDTQYFGPGTRLTVL.

The chain is built from TRBV19 and TRBJ2-7, with TRBD1 matching over 10 bases. The CDR3 has 13 residues. Unmatched junction bases numbered 1, after V lost 5 bases and J lost 3 bases. CDR1 LNHDA and CDR2 SQIVND come from the germline V gene (reference sequence). The CDR3 DNA is TGTGCCAGTAGTGACAGGGGGCTCTACGAGCAGTACTTC. It encodes CASSDRGLYEQYF.

The V gene is TRBV11-3, the J gene TRBJ2-3; TRBD1 matches 9 bases. The CDR3 spans 16 residues. J lost 2 bases, V lost 1 base, and 4 bases had no gene match. The germline gives CDR1 SGHNT, CDR2 YENEEA. CDR3 nucleotides: TGTGCCAGCAGCTTAGGGGACAGGGTAGCCACAGATACGCAGTATTTT. This sequence encodes CASSLGDRVATDTQYF.

This clone was found once. V usage is TRBV28 and J usage is TRBJ2-3, with D tentatively TRBD1 (6 bases). The CDR3 has 15 amino acids. The V end lost 4 bases, the J end lost 1 base, and 12 bases lay between the germline ends. CDR1 and CDR2 from the germline V gene are MDHEN and SYDVKM. The CDR3 DNA reads TGTGCCAGCAGTTCCCCAGGGGCCGGCACAGATACGCAGTATTTT. Its protein product is CASSSPGAGTDTQYF. The entire variable domain, with the rest obtained from reference TRBV28 and TRBJ2-3, is as follows: DVKVTQSSRYLVKRTGEKVFLECVQDMDHENMFWYRQDPGLGLRLIYFSYDVKMKEKGDIPEGYSVSREKKERFSLILESASTNQTSMYLCASSSPGAGTDTQYFGPGTRLTVL.

The V gene is TRBV7-2, the J gene TRBJ2-1; 14 nucleotides align to TRBD2. The CDR3 has 18 amino acids. Per germline, CDR1 SGHTA and CDR2 FQGNSA. With 5 bases clipped from V and 0 bases from J, the junction kept 6 bases outside the gene matches. This chain's CDR3 is CASSRPGTSGSSYNEQFF. CDR3 coding DNA: TGTGCCAGCAGCCGTCCCGGGACTAGCGGGAGCTCCTACAATGAGCAGTTCTTC.

This clone was picked up many times. The rearrangement uses TRBV18 and TRBJ1-5; D is ambiguous. V lost 3 bases and J 6 bases, leaving 15 bases between the germline ends. The CDR3 has 15 amino acids. Germline loops: CDR1 KGHSH, CDR2 LQKENI. The CDR3 nucleotides are TGTGCCAGCTCACCCCGAGAGGAACTTAGTCAGCCCCAGCATTTT. This gives the protein CASSPREELSQPQHF.

The gene calls are TRBV5-8 and TRBJ1-1; tentatively, D is TRBD1 (5 bases). Trimming cost V 0 bases and J 7 bases, with 16 bases left between them. The CDR3 is made up of 15 amino acids. In germline, CDR1 is SGHTS, CDR2 YDEGEE. CDR3 region: CASSLVLTETIEAFF. CDR3 bases: TGTGCCAGCAGCTTGGTACTGACAGAAACAATTGAAGCTTTCTTT.